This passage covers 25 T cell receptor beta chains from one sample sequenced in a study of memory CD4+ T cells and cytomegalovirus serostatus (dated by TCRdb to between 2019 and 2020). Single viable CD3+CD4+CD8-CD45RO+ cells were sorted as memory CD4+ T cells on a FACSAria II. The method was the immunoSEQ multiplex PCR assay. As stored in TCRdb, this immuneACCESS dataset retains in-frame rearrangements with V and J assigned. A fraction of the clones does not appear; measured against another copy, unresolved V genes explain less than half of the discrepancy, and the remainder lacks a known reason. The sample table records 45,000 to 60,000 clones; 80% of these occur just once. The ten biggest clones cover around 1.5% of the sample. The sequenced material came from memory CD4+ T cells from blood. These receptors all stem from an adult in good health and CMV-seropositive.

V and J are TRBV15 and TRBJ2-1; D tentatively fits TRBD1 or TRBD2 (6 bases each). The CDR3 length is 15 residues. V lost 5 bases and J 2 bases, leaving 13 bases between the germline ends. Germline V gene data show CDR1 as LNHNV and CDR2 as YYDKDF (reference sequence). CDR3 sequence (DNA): TGTGCCACCAGCCGCGACCGGGGGCCCTACAATGAGCAGTTCTTC. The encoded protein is CATSRDRGPYNEQFF.

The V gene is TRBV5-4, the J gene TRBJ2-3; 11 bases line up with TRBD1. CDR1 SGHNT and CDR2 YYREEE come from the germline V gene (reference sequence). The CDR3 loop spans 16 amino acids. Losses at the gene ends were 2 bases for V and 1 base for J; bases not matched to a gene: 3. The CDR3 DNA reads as TGTGCCAGCAGCTTACCGGGACAGGGGGGCACAGATACGCAGTATTTT. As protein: CASSLPGQGGTDTQYF. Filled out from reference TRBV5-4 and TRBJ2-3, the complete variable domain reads ETGVTQSPTHLIKTRGQQVTLRCSSQSGHNTVSWYQQALGQGPQFIFQYYREEENGRGNFPPRFSGLQFPNYSSELNVNALELDDSALYLCASSLPGQGGTDTQYFGPGTRLTVL.

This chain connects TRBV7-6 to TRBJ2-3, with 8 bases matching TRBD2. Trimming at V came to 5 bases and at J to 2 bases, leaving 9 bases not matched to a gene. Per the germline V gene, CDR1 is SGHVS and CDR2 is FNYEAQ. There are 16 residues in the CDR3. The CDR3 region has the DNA TGTGCCAGCAGCCCGAGTAACGGGAGGGTCACAGATACGCAGTATTTT. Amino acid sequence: CASSPSNGRVTDTQYF.

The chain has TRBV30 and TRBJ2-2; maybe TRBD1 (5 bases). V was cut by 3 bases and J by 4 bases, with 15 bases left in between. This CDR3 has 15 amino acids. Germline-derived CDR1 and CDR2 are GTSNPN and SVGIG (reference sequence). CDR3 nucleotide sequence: TGTGCCTGGAGCCCCCGAAGGGGTTTCACCGGGGAGCTGTTTTTT. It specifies CAWSPRRGFTGELFF.

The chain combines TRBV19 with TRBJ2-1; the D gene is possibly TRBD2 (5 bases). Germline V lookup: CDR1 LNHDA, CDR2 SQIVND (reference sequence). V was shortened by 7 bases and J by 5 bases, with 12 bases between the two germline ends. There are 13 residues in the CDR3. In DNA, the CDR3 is TGTGCCAGTAAGAACGGGGTAGACAATGAGCAGTTCTTC. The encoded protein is CASKNGVDNEQFF.

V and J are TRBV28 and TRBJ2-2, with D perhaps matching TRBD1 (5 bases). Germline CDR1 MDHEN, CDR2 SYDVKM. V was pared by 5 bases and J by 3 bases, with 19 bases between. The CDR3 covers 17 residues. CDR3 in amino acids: CASSLIGANGHTGELFF. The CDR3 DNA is TGTGCCAGCAGTCTAATAGGGGCCAATGGACACACCGGGGAGCTGTTTTTT. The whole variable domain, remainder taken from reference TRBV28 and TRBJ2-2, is DVKVTQSSRYLVKRTGEKVFLECVQDMDHENMFWYRQDPGLGLRLIYFSYDVKMKEKGDIPEGYSVSREKKERFSLILESASTNQTSMYLCASSLIGANGHTGELFFGEGSRLTVL.

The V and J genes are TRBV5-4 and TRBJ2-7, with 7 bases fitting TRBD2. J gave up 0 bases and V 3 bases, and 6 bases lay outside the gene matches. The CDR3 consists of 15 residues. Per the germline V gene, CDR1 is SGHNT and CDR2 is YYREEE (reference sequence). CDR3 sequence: CASSSLAGSSYEQYF. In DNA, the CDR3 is TGTGCCAGCAGCTCCTTAGCGGGTAGCTCCTACGAGCAGTACTTC.

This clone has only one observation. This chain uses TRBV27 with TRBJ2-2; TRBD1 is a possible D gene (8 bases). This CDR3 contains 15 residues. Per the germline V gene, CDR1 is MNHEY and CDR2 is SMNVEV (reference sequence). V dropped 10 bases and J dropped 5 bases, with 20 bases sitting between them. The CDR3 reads CATGRTGRVTGELFF. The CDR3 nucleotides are TGTGCCACAGGGAGGACAGGGAGGGTTACCGGGGAGCTGTTTTTT.

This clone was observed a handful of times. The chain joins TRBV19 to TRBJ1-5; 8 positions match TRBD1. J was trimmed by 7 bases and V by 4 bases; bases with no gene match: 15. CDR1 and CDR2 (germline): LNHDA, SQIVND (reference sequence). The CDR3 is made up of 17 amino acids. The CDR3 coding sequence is TGTGCCAGTAGTAGACGACGACAGGGGAATTCGAGACAGCCCCAGCATTTT. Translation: CASSRRRQGNSRQPQHF.

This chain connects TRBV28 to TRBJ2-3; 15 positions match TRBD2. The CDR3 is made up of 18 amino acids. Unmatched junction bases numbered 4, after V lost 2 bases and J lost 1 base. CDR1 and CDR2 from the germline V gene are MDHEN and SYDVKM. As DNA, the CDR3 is TGTGCCAGCAGTTTACCCGGACTAGCGGGAGGGGGCACAGATACGCAGTATTTT. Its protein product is CASSLPGLAGGGTDTQYF.

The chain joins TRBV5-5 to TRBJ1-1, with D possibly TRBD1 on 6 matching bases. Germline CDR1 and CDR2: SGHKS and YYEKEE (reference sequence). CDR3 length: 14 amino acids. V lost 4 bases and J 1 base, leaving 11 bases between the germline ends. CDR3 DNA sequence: TGTGCCAGCAGCCTATGGGGACAGAACACTGAAGCTTTCTTT. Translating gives CASSLWGQNTEAFF. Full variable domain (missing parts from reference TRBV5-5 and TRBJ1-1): DAGVTQSPTHLIKTRGQQVTLRCSPISGHKSVSWYQQVLGQGPQFIFQYYEKEERGRGNFPDRFSARQFPNYSSELNVNALLLGDSALYLCASSLWGQNTEAFFGQGTRLTVV.

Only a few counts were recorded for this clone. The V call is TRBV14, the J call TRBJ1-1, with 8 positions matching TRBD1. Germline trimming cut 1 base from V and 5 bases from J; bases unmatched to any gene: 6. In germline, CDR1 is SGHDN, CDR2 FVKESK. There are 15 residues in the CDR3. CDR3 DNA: TGTGCCAGCAGCCAAGCGCAGGGGGCCGAAACTGAAGCTTTCTTT. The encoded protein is CASSQAQGAETEAFF.

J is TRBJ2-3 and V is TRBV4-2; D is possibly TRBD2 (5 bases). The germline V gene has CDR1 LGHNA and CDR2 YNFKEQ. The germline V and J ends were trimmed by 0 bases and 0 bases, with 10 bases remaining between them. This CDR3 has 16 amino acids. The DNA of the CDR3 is TGTGCCAGCAGCCAAGACGGGTGGACTAGCACAGATACGCAGTATTTT. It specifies CASSQDGWTSTDTQYF.

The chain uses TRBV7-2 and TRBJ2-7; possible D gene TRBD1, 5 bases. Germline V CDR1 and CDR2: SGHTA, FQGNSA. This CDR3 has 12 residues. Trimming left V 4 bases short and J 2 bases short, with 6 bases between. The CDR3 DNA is TGTGCCAGCAGCTGGACACCCTACGAGCAGTACTTC. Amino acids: CASSWTPYEQYF.

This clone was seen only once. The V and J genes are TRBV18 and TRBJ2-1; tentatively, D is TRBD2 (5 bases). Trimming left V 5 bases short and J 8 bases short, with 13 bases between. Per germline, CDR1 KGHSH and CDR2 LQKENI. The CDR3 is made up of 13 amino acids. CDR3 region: CASSERIGDEQFF. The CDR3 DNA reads TGTGCCAGCTCAGAGAGGATCGGGGATGAGCAGTTCTTC.

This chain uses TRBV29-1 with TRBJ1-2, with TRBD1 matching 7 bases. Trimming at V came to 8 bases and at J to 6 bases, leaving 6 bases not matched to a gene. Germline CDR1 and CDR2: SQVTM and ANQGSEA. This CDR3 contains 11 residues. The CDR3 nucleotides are TGCAGCTCGGGAGGGACAGATGGCTACACCTTC. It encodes CSSGGTDGYTF.

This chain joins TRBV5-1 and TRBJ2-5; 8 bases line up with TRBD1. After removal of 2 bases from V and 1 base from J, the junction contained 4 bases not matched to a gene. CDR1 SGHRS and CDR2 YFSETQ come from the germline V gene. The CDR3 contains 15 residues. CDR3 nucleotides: TGCGCCAGCAGCTTAACCGGGACAGGCCAAGAGACCCAGTACTTC. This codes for CASSLTGTGQETQYF.

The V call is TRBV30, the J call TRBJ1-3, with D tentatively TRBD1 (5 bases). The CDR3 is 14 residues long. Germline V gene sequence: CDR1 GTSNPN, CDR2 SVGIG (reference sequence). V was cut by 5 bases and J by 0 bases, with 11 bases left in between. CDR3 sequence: CAWATGDSGNTIYF. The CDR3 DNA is TGTGCCTGGGCGACGGGGGACTCTGGAAACACCATATATTTT.

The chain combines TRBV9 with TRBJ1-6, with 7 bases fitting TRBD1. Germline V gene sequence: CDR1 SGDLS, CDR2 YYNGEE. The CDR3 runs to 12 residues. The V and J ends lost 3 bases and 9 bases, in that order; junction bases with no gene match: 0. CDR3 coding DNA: TGTGCCAGCAGCGACAGGGGTTCACCCCTCCACTTT. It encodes CASSDRGSPLHF.

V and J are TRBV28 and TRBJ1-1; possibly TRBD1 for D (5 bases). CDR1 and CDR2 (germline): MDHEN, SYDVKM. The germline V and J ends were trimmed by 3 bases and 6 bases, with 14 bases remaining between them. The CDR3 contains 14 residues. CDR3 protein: CASSFIGGGAEAFF. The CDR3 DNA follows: TGTGCCAGCAGTTTTATTGGGGGAGGGGCTGAAGCTTTCTTT.

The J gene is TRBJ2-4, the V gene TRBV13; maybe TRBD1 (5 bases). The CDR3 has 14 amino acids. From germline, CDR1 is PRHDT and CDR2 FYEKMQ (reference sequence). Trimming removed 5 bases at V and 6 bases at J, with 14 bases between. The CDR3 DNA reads TGTGCCAGCAGCATGGGGCAGGGCGTAAACATTCAGTACTTC. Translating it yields CASSMGQGVNIQYF. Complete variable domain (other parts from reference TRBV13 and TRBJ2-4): AAGVIQSPRHLIKEKRETATLKCYPIPRHDTVYWYQQGPGQDPQFLISFYEKMQSDKGSIPDRFSAQQFSDYHSELNMSSLELGDSALYFCASSMGQGVNIQYFGAGTRLSVL.

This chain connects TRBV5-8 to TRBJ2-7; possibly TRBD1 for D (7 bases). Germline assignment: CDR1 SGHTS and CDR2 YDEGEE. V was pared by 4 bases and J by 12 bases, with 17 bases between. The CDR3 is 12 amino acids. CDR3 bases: TGTGCCAGCAGCGCGATGACAGGGAGGCTGTACTTC. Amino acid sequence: CASSAMTGRLYF.

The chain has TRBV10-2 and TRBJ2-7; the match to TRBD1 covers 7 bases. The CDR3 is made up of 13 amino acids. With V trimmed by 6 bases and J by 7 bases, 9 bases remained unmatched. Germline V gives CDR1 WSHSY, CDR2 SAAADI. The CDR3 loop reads CASRQRTGLEQYF. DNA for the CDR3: TGCGCCAGCAGGCAACGGACAGGTCTAGAGCAGTACTTC.

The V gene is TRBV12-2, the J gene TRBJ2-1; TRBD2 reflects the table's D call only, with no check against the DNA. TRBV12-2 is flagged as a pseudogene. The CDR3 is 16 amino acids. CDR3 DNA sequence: TGTGCAAGTCGATTTACTAGGGAAGCCCCCTTCTATGAGCAGTTCTTC. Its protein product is CASRFTREAPFYEQFF.

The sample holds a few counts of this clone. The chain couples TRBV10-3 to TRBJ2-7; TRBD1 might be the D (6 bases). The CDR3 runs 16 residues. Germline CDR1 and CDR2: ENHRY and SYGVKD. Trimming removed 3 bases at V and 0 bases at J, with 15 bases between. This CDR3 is CAISDPRGSSSYEQYF. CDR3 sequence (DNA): TGTGCCATCAGTGACCCTAGGGGGTCCTCCTCCTACGAGCAGTACTTC.